This T cell receptor (beta chain) was documented in a study of blood T cell repertoires in COVID-19. Study-wide background: PBMCs, B-cell-depleted T cells, or T cells were the source of the cDNA or gDNA that made up the material.

In germline, CDR1 is MNHEY, CDR2 SVGAGI. J was trimmed by 1 base and V by 5 bases; bases with no gene match: 7. The CDR3 contains 15 residues. Measured with immunoSEQ multiplex PCR; TCRdb has only the in-frame clones, and not every one. The profile shows about 170,000 clones, around 87% of them singletons. This clone occurred a few times. This TCR was recovered from an elderly woman in a cohort sampled during active or convalescent COVID-19. Sequencing was carried out using peripheral blood. This sequence joins TRBV6-5 and TRBJ1-1; TRBD1 matches 7 bases. CDR3 residues: CASSPRGQTNTEAFF. The DNA of the CDR3 is TGTGCCAGCAGTCCCCGGGGACAGACGAACACTGAAGCTTTCTTT.